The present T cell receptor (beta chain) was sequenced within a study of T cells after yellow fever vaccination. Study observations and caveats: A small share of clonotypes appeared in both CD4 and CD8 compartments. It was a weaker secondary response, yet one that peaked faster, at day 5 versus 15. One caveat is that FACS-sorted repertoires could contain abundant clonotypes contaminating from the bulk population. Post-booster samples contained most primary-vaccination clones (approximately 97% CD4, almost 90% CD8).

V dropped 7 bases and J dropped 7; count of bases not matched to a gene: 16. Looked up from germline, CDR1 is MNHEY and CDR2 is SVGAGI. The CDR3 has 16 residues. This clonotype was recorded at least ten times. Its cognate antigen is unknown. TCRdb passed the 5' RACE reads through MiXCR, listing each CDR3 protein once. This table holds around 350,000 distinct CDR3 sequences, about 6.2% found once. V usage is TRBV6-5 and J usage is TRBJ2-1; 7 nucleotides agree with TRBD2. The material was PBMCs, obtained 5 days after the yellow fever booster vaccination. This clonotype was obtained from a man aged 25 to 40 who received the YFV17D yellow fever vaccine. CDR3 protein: CASILLPGREYNEQFF. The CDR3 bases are TGTGCCAGCATTCTCCTTCCTGGGCGGGAGTATAATGAGCAGTTCTTC.